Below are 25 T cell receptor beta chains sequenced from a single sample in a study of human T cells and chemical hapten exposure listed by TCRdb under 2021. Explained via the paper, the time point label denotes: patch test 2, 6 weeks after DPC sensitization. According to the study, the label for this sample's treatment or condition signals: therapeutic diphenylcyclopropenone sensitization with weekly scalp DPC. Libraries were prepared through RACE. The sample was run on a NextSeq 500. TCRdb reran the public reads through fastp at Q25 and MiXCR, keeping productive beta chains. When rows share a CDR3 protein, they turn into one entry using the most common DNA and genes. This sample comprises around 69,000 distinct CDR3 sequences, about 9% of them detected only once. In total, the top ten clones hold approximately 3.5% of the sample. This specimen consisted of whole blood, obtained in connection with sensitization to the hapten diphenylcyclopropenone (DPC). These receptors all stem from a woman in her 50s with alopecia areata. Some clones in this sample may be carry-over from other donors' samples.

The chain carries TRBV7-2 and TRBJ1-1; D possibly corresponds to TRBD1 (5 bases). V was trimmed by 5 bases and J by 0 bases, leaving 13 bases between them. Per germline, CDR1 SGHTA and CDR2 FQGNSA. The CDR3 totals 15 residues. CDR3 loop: CASSRRGSVNTEAFF. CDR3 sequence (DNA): TGTGCCAGCAGCCGAAGGGGTTCAGTGAACACTGAAGCTTTCTTT. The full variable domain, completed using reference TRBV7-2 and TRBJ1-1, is GAGVSQSPSNKVTEKGKDVELRCDPISGHTALYWYRQSLGQGLEFLIYFQGNSAPDKSGLPSDRFSAERTGGSVSTLTIQRTQQEDSAVYLCASSRRGSVNTEAFFGQGTRLTVV.

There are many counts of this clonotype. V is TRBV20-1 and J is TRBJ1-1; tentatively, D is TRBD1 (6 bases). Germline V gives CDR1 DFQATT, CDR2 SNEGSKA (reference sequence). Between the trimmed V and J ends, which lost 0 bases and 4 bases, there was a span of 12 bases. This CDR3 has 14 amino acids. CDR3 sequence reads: CSARDKRGGTEAFF. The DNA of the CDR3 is TGCAGTGCTAGAGATAAGAGAGGGGGCACTGAAGCTTTCTTT.

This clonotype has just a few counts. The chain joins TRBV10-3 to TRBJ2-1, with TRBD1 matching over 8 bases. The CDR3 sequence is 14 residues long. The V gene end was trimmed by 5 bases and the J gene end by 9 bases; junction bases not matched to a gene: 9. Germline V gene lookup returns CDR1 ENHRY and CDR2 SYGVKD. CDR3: CAISTGQGSAEQFF. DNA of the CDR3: TGTGCCATCAGTACTGGACAGGGCAGCGCTGAGCAGTTCTTC.

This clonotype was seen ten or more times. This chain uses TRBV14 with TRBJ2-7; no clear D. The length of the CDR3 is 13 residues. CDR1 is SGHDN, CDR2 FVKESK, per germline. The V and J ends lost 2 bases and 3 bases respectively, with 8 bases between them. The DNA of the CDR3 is TGTGCCAGCAGCCAAACCACCCTCTACGAGCAGTACTTC. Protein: CASSQTTLYEQYF.

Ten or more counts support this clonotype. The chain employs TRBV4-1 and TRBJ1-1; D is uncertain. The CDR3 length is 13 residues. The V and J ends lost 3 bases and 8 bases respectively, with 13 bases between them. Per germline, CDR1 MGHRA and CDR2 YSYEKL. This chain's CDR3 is CASSHPGGPEAFF. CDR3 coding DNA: TGCGCCAGCAGCCACCCCGGCGGCCCCGAAGCTTTCTTT.

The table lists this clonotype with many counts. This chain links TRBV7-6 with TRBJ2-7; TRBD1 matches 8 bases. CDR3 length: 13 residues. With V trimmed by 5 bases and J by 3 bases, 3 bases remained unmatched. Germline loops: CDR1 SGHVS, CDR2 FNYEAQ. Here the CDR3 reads CASSIGQGYEQYF. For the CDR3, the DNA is TGTGCCAGCAGCATCGGACAGGGCTACGAGCAGTACTTC.

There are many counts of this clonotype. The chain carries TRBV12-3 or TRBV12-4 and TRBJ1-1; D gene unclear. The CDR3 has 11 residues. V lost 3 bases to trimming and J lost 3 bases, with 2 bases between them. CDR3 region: CASSLDTEAFF. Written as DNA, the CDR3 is TGTGCCAGCAGTTTGGACACTGAAGCTTTCTTT.

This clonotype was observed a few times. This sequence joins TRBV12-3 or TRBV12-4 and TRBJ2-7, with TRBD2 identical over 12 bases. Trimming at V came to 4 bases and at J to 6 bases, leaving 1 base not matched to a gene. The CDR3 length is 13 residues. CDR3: CASSSGLAGEQYF. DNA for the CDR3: TGTGCCAGCAGTTCGGGACTAGCGGGCGAGCAGTACTTC.

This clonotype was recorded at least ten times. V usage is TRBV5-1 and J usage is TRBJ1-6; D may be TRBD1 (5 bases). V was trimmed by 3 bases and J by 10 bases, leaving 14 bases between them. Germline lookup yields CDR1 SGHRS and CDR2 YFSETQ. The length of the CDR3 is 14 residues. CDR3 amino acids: CASSWGGLGSPLHF. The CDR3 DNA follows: TGCGCCAGCAGCTGGGGCGGGCTGGGGTCACCCCTCCACTTT.

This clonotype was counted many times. The DNA for the CDR3 is TGTGCCAGCAGTTTGGACGAGACCTATAATTCACCCCTCCACTTT. Translation gives CASSLDETYNSPLHF. This rearrangement joins TRBV12-3 or TRBV12-4 to TRBJ1-6, with D hard to call. This CDR3 spans 15 amino acids. With 3 bases removed from V and 2 bases from J, the gap between germline ends came to 8 bases.

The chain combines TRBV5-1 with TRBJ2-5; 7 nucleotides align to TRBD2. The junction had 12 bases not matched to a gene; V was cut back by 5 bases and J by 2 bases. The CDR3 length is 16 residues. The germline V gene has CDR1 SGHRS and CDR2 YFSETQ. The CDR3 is CASSRTSSGNQETQYF. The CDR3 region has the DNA TGCGCCAGCAGTCGGACGTCTAGCGGAAATCAAGAGACCCAGTACTTC.

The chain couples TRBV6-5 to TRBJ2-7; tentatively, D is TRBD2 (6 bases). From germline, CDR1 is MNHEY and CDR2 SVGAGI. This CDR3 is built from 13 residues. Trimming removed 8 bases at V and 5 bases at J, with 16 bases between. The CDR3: CASWNPPGDEQYF. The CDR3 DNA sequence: TGTGCCAGCTGGAACCCTCCGGGGGACGAGCAGTACTTC.

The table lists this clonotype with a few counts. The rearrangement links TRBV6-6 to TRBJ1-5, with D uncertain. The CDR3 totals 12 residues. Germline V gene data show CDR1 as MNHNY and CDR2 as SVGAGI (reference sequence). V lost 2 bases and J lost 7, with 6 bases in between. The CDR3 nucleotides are TGTGCCAGCAGTTACCCTCCACAGCCCCAGCATTTT. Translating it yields CASSYPPQPQHF.

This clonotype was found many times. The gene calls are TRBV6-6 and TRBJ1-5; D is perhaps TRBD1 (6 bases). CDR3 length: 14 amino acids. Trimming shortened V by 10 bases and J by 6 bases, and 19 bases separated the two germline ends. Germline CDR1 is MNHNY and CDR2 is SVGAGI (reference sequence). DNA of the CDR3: TGTGCCACGGGAGGGGGGGGGCTAGTTCAGCCCCAGCATTTT. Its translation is CATGGGGLVQPQHF.

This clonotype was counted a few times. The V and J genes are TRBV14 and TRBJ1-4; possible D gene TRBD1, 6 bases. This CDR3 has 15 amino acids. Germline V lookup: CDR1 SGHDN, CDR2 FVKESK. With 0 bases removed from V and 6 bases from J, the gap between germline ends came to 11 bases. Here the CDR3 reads CASSQDQRGYEKLFF. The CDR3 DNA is TGTGCCAGCAGCCAAGACCAGAGGGGGTATGAAAAACTGTTTTTT.

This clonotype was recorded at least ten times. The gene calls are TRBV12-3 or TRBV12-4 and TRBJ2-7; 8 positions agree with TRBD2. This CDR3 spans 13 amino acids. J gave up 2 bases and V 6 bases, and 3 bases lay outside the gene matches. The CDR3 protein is CASSAGGAYEQYF. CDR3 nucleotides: TGTGCCAGCAGCGCGGGGGGCGCCTACGAGCAGTACTTC.

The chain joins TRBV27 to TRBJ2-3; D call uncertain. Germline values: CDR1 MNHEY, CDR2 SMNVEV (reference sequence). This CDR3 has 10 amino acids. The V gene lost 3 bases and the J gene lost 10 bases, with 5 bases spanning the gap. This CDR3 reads CASSFPPQYF. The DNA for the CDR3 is TGTGCCAGCAGTTTCCCACCGCAGTATTTT.

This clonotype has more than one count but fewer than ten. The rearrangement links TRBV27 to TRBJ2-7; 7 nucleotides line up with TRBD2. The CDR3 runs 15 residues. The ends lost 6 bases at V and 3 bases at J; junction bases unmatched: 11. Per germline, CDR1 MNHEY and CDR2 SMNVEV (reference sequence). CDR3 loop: CASRGTSAGYYEQYF. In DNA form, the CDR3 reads TGTGCCAGCAGGGGTACTAGCGCAGGTTACTACGAGCAGTACTTC.

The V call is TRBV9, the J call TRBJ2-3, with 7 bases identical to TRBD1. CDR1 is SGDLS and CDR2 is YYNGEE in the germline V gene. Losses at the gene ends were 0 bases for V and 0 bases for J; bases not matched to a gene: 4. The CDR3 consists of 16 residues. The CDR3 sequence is CASSVEGAPSTDTQYF. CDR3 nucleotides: TGTGCCAGCAGCGTAGAGGGGGCTCCCAGCACAGATACGCAGTATTTT.

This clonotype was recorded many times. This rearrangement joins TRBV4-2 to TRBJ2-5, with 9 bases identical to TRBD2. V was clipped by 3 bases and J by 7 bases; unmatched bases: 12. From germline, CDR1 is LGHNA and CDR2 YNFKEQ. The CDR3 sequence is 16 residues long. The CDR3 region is CASSHGEAGGQGTQYF. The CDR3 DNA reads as TGTGCCAGCAGCCATGGGGAGGCGGGGGGGCAGGGGACCCAGTACTTC.

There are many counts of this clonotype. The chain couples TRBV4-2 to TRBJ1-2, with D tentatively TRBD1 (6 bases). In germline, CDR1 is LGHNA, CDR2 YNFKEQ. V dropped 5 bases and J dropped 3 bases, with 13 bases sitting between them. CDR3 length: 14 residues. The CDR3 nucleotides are TGTGCCAGCAGCACCGGACAGTCTCACTATGGCTACACCTTC. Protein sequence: CASSTGQSHYGYTF.

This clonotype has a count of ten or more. This CDR3 reads CASSVWGTTDTQYF. CDR3 bases: TGTGCCAGCAGTGTATGGGGGACCACAGATACGCAGTATTTT. V usage is TRBV2 and J usage is TRBJ2-3, with D tentatively TRBD1 or TRBD2 (5 bases each). Per the germline V gene, CDR1 is SNHLY and CDR2 is FYNNEI. Trimming cost V 4 bases and J 2 bases, with 10 bases left between them. The CDR3 totals 14 residues.

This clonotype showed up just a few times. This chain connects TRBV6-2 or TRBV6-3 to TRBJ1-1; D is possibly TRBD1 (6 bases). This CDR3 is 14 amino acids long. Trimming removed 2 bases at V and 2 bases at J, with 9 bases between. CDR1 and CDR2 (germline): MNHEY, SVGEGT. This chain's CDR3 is CASSYAGTNTEAFF. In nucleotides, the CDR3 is TGTGCCAGCAGTTACGCGGGGACAAACACTGAAGCTTTCTTT.

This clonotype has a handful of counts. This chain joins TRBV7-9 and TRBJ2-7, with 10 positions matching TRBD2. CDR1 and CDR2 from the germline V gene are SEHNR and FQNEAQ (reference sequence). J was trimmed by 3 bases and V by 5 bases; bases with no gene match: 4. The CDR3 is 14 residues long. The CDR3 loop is CASSPGTSVYEQYF. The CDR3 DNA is TGTGCCAGCAGCCCCGGGACTAGCGTCTACGAGCAGTACTTC.

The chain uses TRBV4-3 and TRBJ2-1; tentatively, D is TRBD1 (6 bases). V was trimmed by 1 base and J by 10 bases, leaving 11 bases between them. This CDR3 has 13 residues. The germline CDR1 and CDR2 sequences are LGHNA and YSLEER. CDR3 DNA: TGCGCCAGCAGCCAAGTGACAGGTACGGAGCAGTTCTTC. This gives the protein CASSQVTGTEQFF.